Listed here are 10 T cell receptor beta chains from one sample, sequenced in a study of cytomegalovirus exposure and HLA in healthy donors. Data came from immunoSEQ multiplex PCR; TCRdb stores just in-frame clones and leaves some out. The sample consists of around 300,000 clones, roughly 88% of them appearing once. Sequencing was done on a sample of PBMCs. These receptors were collected from a man aged 30 to 39 in good health and CMV-seronegative.

The rearrangement joins TRBV19 to TRBJ2-1; 8 bases map to TRBD1. The germline V gene has CDR1 LNHDA and CDR2 SQIVND (reference sequence). The CDR3 covers 14 residues. The V segment lost 6 bases and the J segment 2 bases; nucleotides outside the gene matches: 3. The CDR3 bases are TGTGCCAGTAGGGAACAGGGGGCCTACAATGAGCAGTTCTTC. Amino acid sequence: CASREQGAYNEQFF.

The chain recombines TRBV2 with TRBJ1-2; 7 nucleotides agree with TRBD1. Looked up from germline, CDR1 is SNHLY and CDR2 is FYNNEI. The CDR3 loop spans 13 amino acids. The V segment lost 4 bases and the J segment 7 bases; nucleotides outside the gene matches: 6. The chain's CDR3 is CASSVQQGFGYTF. CDR3 nucleotides: TGTGCCAGCAGTGTGCAACAGGGGTTTGGCTACACCTTC. Using reference TRBV2 and TRBJ1-2 for the parts outside the CDR3, the full variable domain is EPEVTQTPSHQVTQMGQEVILRCVPISNHLYFYWYRQILGQKVEFLVSFYNNEISEKSEIFDDQFSVERPDGSNFTLKIRSTKLEDSAMYFCASSVQQGFGYTFGSGTRLTVV.

The rearrangement joins TRBV29-1 to TRBJ2-2; TRBD2 agrees at 13 bases. This CDR3 comprises 17 residues. Germline V gives CDR1 SQVTM, CDR2 ANQGSEA. J was trimmed by 2 bases and V by 3 bases; bases with no gene match: 6. CDR3 nucleotides: TGCAGCGTTGATTTGACTAGCGGGGGGCCTAACACCGGGGAGCTGTTTTTT. It translates to CSVDLTSGGPNTGELFF.

This clone has a single count. The chain recombines TRBV11-2 with TRBJ2-4; D remains unclear. The V and J ends lost 1 base and 0 bases respectively, with 4 bases between them. The germline CDR1 and CDR2 sequences are SGHAT and FQNNGV. This CDR3 has 14 residues. The CDR3 loop reads CASSLASAKNIQYF. The DNA for the CDR3 is TGTGCCAGCAGCTTAGCCTCAGCCAAAAACATTCAGTACTTC.

The chain couples TRBV30 to TRBJ1-2, with TRBD1 matching over 7 bases. Trimming cost V 3 bases and J 0 bases; bases outside gene matches: 7. The CDR3 has 15 amino acids. Germline V CDR1 and CDR2: GTSNPN, SVGIG (reference sequence). In DNA, the CDR3 is TGTGCCTGGAGGGAGGACAGGACCACTAACTATGGCTACACCTTC. It codes for CAWREDRTTNYGYTF.

The rearrangement joins TRBV21-1 to TRBJ1-1; the D call TRBD1 from the table was never checked on the DNA. TRBV21-1 is classified as a pseudogene. CDR3 length: 14 residues. In DNA, the CDR3 is TGTGCCACTGGACAGGGGGAAAGGAACACTGAAGCTTTCTTT. It specifies CATGQGERNTEAFF.

The chain carries TRBV19 and TRBJ2-7, with 10 bases identical to TRBD1. Germline CDR1 LNHDA, CDR2 SQIVND (reference sequence). There are 15 residues in the CDR3. The junction had 12 bases not matched to a gene; V was cut back by 8 bases and J by 5 bases. Written as DNA, the CDR3 is TGTGCCAGTGGGGGGCGGACAGGGGGTCGCCACGAGCAGTACTTC. Its translation: CASGGRTGGRHEQYF.

The genes are TRBV10-3 and TRBJ1-1; D may be TRBD1 (5 bases). The germline V gene has CDR1 ENHRY and CDR2 SYGVKD. V was pared by 6 bases and J by 6 bases, with 11 bases between. The CDR3 runs to 12 residues. CDR3: CAIRGLTPEAFF. The CDR3 DNA sequence: TGTGCCATCAGGGGGCTAACCCCTGAAGCTTTCTTT.

The rearrangement joins TRBV5-1 to TRBJ1-4; D gene ambiguous. The germline CDR1 and CDR2 sequences are SGHRS and YFSETQ. With 4 bases removed from V and 0 bases from J, the gap between germline ends came to 16 bases. This CDR3 has 17 amino acids. For the CDR3, the DNA is TGCGCCAGCAGCCCGCGGTCCGGGGAACCAACTAATGAAAAACTGTTTTTT. It yields the protein CASSPRSGEPTNEKLFF.

This rearrangement joins TRBV6-5 to TRBJ2-7, with no clear D. Germline V gene data show CDR1 as MNHEY and CDR2 as SVGAGI. CDR3 size: 12 residues. V shed 6 bases and J shed 4 bases, with 10 bases lying between them. CDR3 protein: CASSQDRYEQYF. CDR3 DNA: TGTGCCAGCAGCCAAGATCGGTACGAGCAGTACTTC.